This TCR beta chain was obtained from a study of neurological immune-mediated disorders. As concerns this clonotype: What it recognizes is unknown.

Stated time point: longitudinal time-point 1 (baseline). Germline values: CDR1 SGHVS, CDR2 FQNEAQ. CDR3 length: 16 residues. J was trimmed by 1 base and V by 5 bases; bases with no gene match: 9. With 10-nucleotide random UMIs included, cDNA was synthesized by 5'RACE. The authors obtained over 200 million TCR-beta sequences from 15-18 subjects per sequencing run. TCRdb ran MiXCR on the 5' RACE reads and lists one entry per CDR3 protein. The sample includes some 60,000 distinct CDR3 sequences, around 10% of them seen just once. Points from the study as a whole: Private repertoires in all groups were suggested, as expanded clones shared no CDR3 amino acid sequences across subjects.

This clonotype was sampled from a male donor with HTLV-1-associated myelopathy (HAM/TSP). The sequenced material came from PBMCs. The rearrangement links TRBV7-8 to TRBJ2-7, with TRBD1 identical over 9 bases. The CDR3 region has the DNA TGTGCCAGCAGCCAAAGTCGGACAGGGGCGTCCTACGAGCAGTACTTC. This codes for CASSQSRTGASYEQYF.